Listed below are T cell receptor beta chains from one sample, sequenced in a study of shared clonotypes between healthy human individuals. Sequencing used immunoSEQ multiplex PCR; TCRdb keeps in-frame clones, though not all of them. This sample carries roughly 2.2 million clones, approximately 93% of them seen once, and the ten largest clones take approximately 0.4%. Material for sequencing was naive CD4+ T cells from PBMCs. These receptors were collected from a man aged 18 to 29 in good health. Some clones in this sample may be carry-over from other donors' samples. Both conserved end residues are part of each CDR3. D genes are given only for firm matches. A clone size is listed for some rows: how often the clone was seen (once, few, many), or a class if it is expanded.

j_call	d_call	clone_size	v_call	cdr3_aa	cdr3_nt
TRBJ2-7	-	-	TRBV5-6	CASSSDRGKQYF	TGTGCCAGCAGCTCTGATCGCGGCAAGCAGTACTTC
TRBJ2-2	-	-	TRBV2	CASSELGREATGELFF	TGTGCCAGCAGTGAATTGGGCAGGGAAGCGACCGGGGAGCTGTTTTTT
TRBJ1-1	-	few	TRBV18	CASSAGQNTEAFF	TGTGCCAGCTCCGCCGGACAGAACACTGAAGCTTTCTTT
TRBJ2-4	TRBD1	-	TRBV9	CASSASDRGHIQYF	TGTGCCAGCAGCGCCTCGGACAGGGGGCACATTCAGTACTTC
TRBJ2-5	-	once	TRBV7-9	CASSTLGQEYQETQYF	TGTGCCAGCAGCACGCTCGGGCAGGAGTACCAAGAGACCCAGTACTTC
TRBJ1-2	-	-	TRBV27	CASSSPDRTHGYTF	TGTGCCAGCAGTTCACCCGACCGTACCCATGGCTACACCTTC
TRBJ2-5	-	-	TRBV5-1	CASRWGRSQETQYF	TGCGCCAGCAGGTGGGGCCGGAGCCAAGAGACCCAGTACTTC
TRBJ2-3	TRBD2	-	TRBV28	CASSLLRTSGTDTQYF	TGTGCCAGCAGTCTACTAAGGACTAGCGGCACAGATACGCAGTATTTT
TRBJ2-3	-	once	TRBV9	CASSRGATTDTQYF	TGTGCCAGCAGCAGAGGGGCTACCACAGATACGCAGTATTTT
TRBJ2-2	TRBD1	-	TRBV7-3	CASSTGTGSGELFF	TGTGCCAGCAGCACCGGGACAGGGTCCGGGGAGCTGTTTTTT
TRBJ2-5	TRBD1	once	TRBV2	CASFQDRAQETQYF	TGTGCCAGCTTCCAGGACAGGGCTCAAGAGACCCAGTACTTC
TRBJ1-5	-	few	TRBV30	CAWSVQREEPQHF	TGTGCCTGGAGTGTACAGAGGGAAGAGCCCCAGCATTTT
TRBJ1-4	-	-	TRBV7-3	CASSLKVHRGGHPANEKLFF	TGTGCCAGCAGCTTAAAGGTCCACCGGGGGGGGCACCCCGCTAATGAAAAACTGTTTTTT
TRBJ1-5	TRBD1	-	TRBV18	CASSPPGQGSQPQHF	TGTGCCAGCTCACCACCCGGACAGGGGAGTCAGCCCCAGCATTTT
TRBJ1-5	TRBD1	-	TRBV5-1	CASSLTGTVIQPQHF	TGCGCCAGCAGCTTGACCGGGACAGTGATTCAGCCCCAGCATTTT
TRBJ1-2	TRBD1	once	TRBV7-8	CASSLEAGQGGTGYTF	TGTGCCAGCAGCTTAGAGGCGGGACAGGGTGGCACGGGCTACACCTTC
TRBJ1-1	TRBD1	-	TRBV5-1	CASSGMGQGVNTEAFF	TGCGCCAGCAGCGGCATGGGACAGGGGGTTAACACTGAAGCTTTCTTT
TRBJ2-7	TRBD2	-	TRBV7-3	CASSLTSGTTYEQYF	TGTGCCAGCAGCTTAACTAGCGGGACTACCTACGAGCAGTACTTC
TRBJ2-1	-	-	TRBV6-1	CASSVVPFYNEQFF	TGTGCCAGCAGCGTCGTCCCATTCTACAATGAGCAGTTCTTC
TRBJ2-3	-	-	TRBV9	CASSSTPRGDTQYF	TGTGCCAGCAGCTCGACCCCTCGGGGAGATACGCAGTATTTT
TRBJ1-5	TRBD1	-	TRBV4-2	CASSANRGPNQPQHF	TGTGCCAGCAGCGCAAACAGGGGCCCCAATCAGCCCCAGCATTTT
TRBJ1-1	-	-	TRBV5-4	CASSPRGEVTEAFF	TGTGCCAGCAGCCCGCGGGGGGAGGTGACTGAAGCTTTCTTT
TRBJ1-2	TRBD1	-	TRBV18	CASSPGGQIYGYTF	TGTGCCAGCTCACCAGGGGGACAGATCTATGGCTACACCTTC
TRBJ2-1	-	-	TRBV10-3	CAIMTDQKNEQFF	TGTGCCATCATGACAGATCAAAAAAATGAGCAGTTCTTC
TRBJ2-2	-	-	TRBV9	CATGQNTGELFF	TGTGCCACCGGACAGAACACCGGGGAGCTGTTTTTT
TRBJ2-1	TRBD2	-	TRBV7-2	CASSLLWGSAGGHNEQFF	TGTGCCAGCAGCTTATTGTGGGGCAGCGCGGGAGGTCACAATGAGCAGTTCTTC
TRBJ1-2	TRBD1	-	TRBV5-4	CASSLTGGKDGYTF	TGTGCCAGCAGCTTGACAGGGGGCAAGGATGGCTACACCTTC
TRBJ2-2	-	-	TRBV21-1	CASSHGDGDTGELFF	TGTGCCAGCAGCCATGGGGATGGAGACACCGGGGAGCTGTTTTTT
TRBJ2-7	-	-	TRBV5-1	CASSLTGVYEQYF	TGCGCCAGCAGCTTGACGGGAGTCTACGAGCAGTACTTC
TRBJ1-5	-	-	TRBV5-6	CASSRVGDRNQPQHF	TGTGCCAGCTCCCGAGTAGGTGACCGAAATCAGCCCCAGCATTTT
TRBJ2-5	TRBD1	-	TRBV30	CAWNTGGRETQYF	TGTGCCTGGAACACAGGGGGCAGGGAGACCCAGTACTTC
TRBJ2-7	-	-	TRBV7-9	CASRLGGRGRDNYEQYF	TGTGCCAGCAGACTAGGCGGTCGCGGCAGGGACAACTACGAGCAGTACTTC
TRBJ1-5	-	-	TRBV9	CASSPPGSNQPQHF	TGTGCCAGCAGCCCACCCGGGAGCAATCAGCCCCAGCATTTT